This TCR beta chain was documented in a study of T cell changes during pregnancy in multiple sclerosis. The CDR3 loop spans 15 amino acids. In germline, CDR1 is LGHNA, CDR2 YSLEER. V dropped 0 bases and J dropped 2 bases, with 11 bases sitting between them. Produced via immunoSEQ multiplex PCR; TCRdb's table is partial and in-frame only. This sample carries approximately 31,000 clones, roughly 90% of them seen once, and the ten largest clones take 5.5% to 8%. The chain combines TRBV4-3 with TRBJ2-7; tentative D call: TRBD1 (6 bases). The TCR sequence derives from a female donor with multiple sclerosis, enrolled in a pregnancy study. This sample comprised CD8+ T cells from peripheral blood mononuclear cells, obtained in the second trimester of pregnancy. CDR3 DNA sequence: TGCGCCAGCAGCCAAGAACAGGGAGCCCCCTACGAGCAGTACTTC. Its translation is CASSQEQGAPYEQYF.